These 10 T cell receptor beta chains were sequenced from one sample in a study of T cells in Graves' hyperthyroidism and ophthalmopathy. Using RNA transcripts as the source, TCR beta CDR3 regions were amplified. Researchers ran a first-round RT-PCR on the TCR CDR3 using the HTBI primer set. TCRdb recomputed calls from the multiplex PCR reads with MiXCR, one row per CDR3 protein. The data hold roughly 580,000 distinct CDR3 sequences, with roughly 14% observed a single time. Sequences were obtained from blood. The receptor source for this set is a woman under 40 with Graves' hyperthyroidism that later progressed to Graves' ophthalmopathy.

This clonotype was picked up many times. The chain couples TRBV12-3 or TRBV12-4 to TRBJ2-7; D is ambiguous. V lost 3 bases, J lost 4 bases, and 10 bases lay in between. This CDR3 has 13 amino acids. Written as DNA, the CDR3 is TGTGCCAGCAGTTTGGGCCGGAGTTACGAGCAGTACTTC. Translation gives CASSLGRSYEQYF.

This clonotype was seen repeatedly, ten times or more. The chain links TRBV28 to TRBJ2-1; D call uncertain. CDR1 MDHEN and CDR2 SYDVKM come from the germline V gene. Trimming shortened V by 5 bases and J by 7 bases, and 12 bases separated the two germline ends. This CDR3 is built from 13 residues. This CDR3 reads CASSHGALNEQFF. The CDR3 DNA reads as TGTGCCAGCAGTCACGGTGCTCTAAATGAGCAGTTCTTC.

This clonotype was observed at least ten times. The chain has TRBV5-1 and TRBJ2-7; D ambiguous. Trimming pared 0 bases from V and 2 bases from J, leaving 6 bases between. From germline, CDR1 is SGHRS and CDR2 YFSETQ. This CDR3 spans 13 amino acids. The CDR3 loop is CASSLDVPYEQYF. In DNA form, the CDR3 reads TGCGCCAGCAGCTTGGATGTGCCCTACGAGCAGTACTTC.

The table lists this clonotype with many counts. The V gene is TRBV19, the J gene TRBJ2-5; 7 bases map to TRBD2. The CDR3 loop spans 14 amino acids. CDR1 and CDR2 (germline): LNHDA, SQIVND (reference sequence). V gave up 3 bases and J gave up 2 bases; unmatched junction bases: 3. The CDR3 bases are TGTGCCAGTAGTATGCCCGGGGGGCAAGAGACCCAGTACTTC. Translation: CASSMPGGQETQYF.

This clonotype has only a few counts. A much larger clone differs by one base, so this may be a read error. This chain joins TRBV12-3 or TRBV12-4 and TRBJ1-3, with D hard to call. The CDR3 totals 13 residues. The V end was cut by 3 bases, the J end by 0 bases, with 3 bases between. As DNA, the CDR3 is TGTGCCAGCAGTTTTTTCTCTGGAAACACCATATATTTT. It yields the protein CASSFFSGNTIYF.

This clonotype was seen many times. The chain uses TRBV4-1 and TRBJ2-5, with TRBD2 matching 11 bases. Germline lookup yields CDR1 MGHRA and CDR2 YSYEKL. The length of the CDR3 is 16 residues. The V gene end was trimmed by 4 bases and the J gene end by 5 bases; junction bases not matched to a gene: 9. The CDR3 DNA sequence: TGCGCCAGCAGCCGGACACTAGCGGGAGAGGACGAGACCCAGTACTTC. As protein: CASSRTLAGEDETQYF.

As to this clonotype: A much larger clone sits a single nucleotide away, making a read error possible. This chain uses TRBV6-2 or TRBV6-3 with TRBJ2-7; D is possibly TRBD1 (5 bases). Trimming shortened V by 7 bases and J by 5 bases, and 9 bases separated the two germline ends. There are 11 residues in the CDR3. Germline V gene sequence: CDR1 MNHEY, CDR2 SVGEGT. The CDR3 DNA reads as TGTGCCAGCAATTTGACAGACGAGCAGTACTTC. The encoded protein is CASNLTDEQYF.

This rearrangement joins TRBV4-2 to TRBJ1-5; D is uncertain. V dropped 0 bases and J dropped 0 bases, with 9 bases sitting between them. The CDR3 sequence is 16 residues long. Per germline, CDR1 LGHNA and CDR2 YNFKEQ. Written as DNA, the CDR3 is TGTGCCAGCAGCCAAGATTTCGGGGATAGCAATCAGCCCCAGCATTTT. Its protein is CASSQDFGDSNQPQHF.

This clonotype was detected many times. V and J are TRBV19 and TRBJ2-3, with TRBD1 matching 9 bases. With 5 bases clipped from V and 3 bases from J, the junction kept 6 bases outside the gene matches. This CDR3 is built from 15 residues. Germline values: CDR1 LNHDA, CDR2 SQIVND (reference sequence). CDR3 DNA: TGTGCCAGTAGTTGGGGGGACAGGGAAACAGATACGCAGTATTTT. As protein: CASSWGDRETDTQYF.

This clonotype was recorded many times. CDR3 sequence: CAWGTEAFYGYTF. The CDR3 DNA reads as TGTGCCTGGGGGACCGAAGCTTTCTATGGCTACACCTTC. The chain links TRBV30 to TRBJ1-2; the D gene is possibly TRBD1 (5 bases). V was trimmed by 5 bases and J by 4 bases, leaving 14 bases between them. The CDR3 runs to 13 residues. The germline CDR1 and CDR2 sequences are GTSNPN and SVGIG (reference sequence).